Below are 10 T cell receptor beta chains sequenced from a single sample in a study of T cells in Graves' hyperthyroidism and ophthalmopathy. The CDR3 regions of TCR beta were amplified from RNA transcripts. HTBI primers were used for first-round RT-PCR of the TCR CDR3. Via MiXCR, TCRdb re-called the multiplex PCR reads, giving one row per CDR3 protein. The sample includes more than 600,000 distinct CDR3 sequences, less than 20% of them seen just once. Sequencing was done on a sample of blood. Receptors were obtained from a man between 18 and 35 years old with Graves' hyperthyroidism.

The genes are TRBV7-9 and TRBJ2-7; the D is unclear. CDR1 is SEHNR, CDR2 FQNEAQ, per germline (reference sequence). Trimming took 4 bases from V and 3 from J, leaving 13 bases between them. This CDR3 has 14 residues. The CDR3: CASSSTKLGYEQYF. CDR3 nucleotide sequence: TGTGCCAGCAGCTCGACCAAGCTGGGCTACGAGCAGTACTTC.

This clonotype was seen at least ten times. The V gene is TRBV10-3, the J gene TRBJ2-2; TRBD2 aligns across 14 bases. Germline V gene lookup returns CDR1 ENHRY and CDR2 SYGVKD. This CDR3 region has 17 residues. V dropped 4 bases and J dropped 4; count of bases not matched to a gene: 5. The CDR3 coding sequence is TGTGCCATCAGTGGAATCGGGACTAGCGGGAGCACCGGGGAGCTGTTTTTT. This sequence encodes CAISGIGTSGSTGELFF.

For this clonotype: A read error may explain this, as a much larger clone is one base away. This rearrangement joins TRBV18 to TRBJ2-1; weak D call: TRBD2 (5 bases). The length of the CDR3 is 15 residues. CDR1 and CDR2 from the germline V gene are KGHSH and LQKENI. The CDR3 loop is CANSPGLESYNEQFF. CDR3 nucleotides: TGTGCCAACTCACCTGGACTCGAATCCTACAATGAGCAGTTCTTC.

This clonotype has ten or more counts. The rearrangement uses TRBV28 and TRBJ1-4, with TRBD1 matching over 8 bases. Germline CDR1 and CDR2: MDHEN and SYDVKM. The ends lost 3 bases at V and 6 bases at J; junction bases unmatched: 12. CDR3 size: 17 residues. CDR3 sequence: CASSLRTGITRDEKLFF. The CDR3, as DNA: TGTGCCAGCAGTTTGAGGACAGGGATTACTAGGGATGAAAAACTGTTTTTT.

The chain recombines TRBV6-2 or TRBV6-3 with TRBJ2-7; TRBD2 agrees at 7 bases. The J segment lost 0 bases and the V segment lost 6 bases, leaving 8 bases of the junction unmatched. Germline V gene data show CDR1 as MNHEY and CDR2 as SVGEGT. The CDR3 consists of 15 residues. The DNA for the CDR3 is TGTGCCAGCAGACCCGTAGCGGGCCGCTCCTACGAGCAGTACTTC. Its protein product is CASRPVAGRSYEQYF.

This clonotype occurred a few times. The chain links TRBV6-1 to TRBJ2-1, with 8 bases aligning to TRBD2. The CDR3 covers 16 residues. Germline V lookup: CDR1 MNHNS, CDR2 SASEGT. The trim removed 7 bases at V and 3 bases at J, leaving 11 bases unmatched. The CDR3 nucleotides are TGTGCCAGCAAAACCCAAGCGGGAGAAGTCTACAATGAGCAGTTCTTC. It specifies CASKTQAGEVYNEQFF.

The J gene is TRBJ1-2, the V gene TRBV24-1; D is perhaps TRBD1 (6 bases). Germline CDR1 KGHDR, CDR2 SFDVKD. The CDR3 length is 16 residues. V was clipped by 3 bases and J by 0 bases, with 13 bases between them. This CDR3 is CATSDPLRQANYGYTF. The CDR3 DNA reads TGTGCCACCAGTGATCCACTTCGACAGGCTAACTATGGCTACACCTTC.

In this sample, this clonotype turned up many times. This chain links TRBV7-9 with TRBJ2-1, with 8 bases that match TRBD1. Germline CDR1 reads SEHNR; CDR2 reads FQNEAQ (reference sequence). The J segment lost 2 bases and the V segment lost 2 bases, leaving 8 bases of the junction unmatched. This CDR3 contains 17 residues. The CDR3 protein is CASSLNIGQGPYNEQFF. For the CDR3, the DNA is TGTGCCAGCAGCTTAAACATCGGACAGGGACCCTACAATGAGCAGTTCTTC.

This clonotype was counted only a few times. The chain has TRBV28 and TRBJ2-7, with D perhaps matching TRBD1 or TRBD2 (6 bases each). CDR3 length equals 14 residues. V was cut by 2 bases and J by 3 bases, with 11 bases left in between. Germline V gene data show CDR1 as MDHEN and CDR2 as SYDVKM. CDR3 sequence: CASSLGGGIYEQYF. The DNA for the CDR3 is TGTGCCAGCAGTTTAGGAGGGGGAATCTACGAGCAGTACTTC.

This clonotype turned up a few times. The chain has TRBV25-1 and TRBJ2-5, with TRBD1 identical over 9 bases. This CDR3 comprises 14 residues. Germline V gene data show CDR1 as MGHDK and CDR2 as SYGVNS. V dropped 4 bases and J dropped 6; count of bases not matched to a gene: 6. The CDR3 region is CASSAGQGRKTQYF. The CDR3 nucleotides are TGTGCCAGCAGTGCTGGACAGGGGCGGAAGACCCAGTACTTC.